The entry that follows covers one TCR beta chain sequence. V lost 5 bases, J lost 5 bases, and 6 bases lay in between. CDR1 SGHVS and CDR2 FQNEAQ come from the germline V gene. This CDR3 is built from 11 residues. This sample is drawn from a study of OX40 agonist ivuxolimab in advanced cancers. Some clones are missing from TCRdb's copy, which holds only in-frame ones; the method was immunoSEQ multiplex PCR. The table lists some 46,000 clones, around 87% of them singletons. This chain joins TRBV7-8 and TRBJ2-5; D not certain. Sequenced material: CD4+ or CD8+ T cells sorted from blood, taken in a trial of the OX40 agonist ivuxolimab. The source of this sequence is an adult with an advanced solid tumor such as melanoma, head and neck, liver or kidney cancer. CDR3 DNA sequence: TGTGCCAGCAGCATACGGGAGACCCAGTACTTC. It specifies CASSIRETQYF.